Listed below are T cell receptor beta chains from one sample, sequenced in a study of Ad26.COV2.S vaccination and SARS-CoV-2 variants. Produced via immunoSEQ multiplex PCR; TCRdb's table is partial and in-frame only. There are more than 40,000 clones in the sample; approximately 80% occur only once, and about half lies in the top ten. The sample here was peripheral blood, taken after recovery from COVID-19. Receptors originate from a human donor who had recovered from COVID-19. Each CDR3 is given with its conserved first and last residue. D genes are given only for firm matches. A row's size may be missing; if present it is once, few, many or a size class.

j_gene,v_gene,d_gene,abundance,CDR3nt,CDR3aa
TRBJ2-3,TRBV18,TRBD1,.,TGTGCCAGCTCATATGTACAGGGGCGCACAGATACGCAGTATTTT,CASSYVQGRTDTQYF
TRBJ1-2,TRBV12-3/TRBV12-4,.,.,TGTGCCAGCATCTCGTCCTCCGATGGCTACACCTTC,CASISSSDGYTF
TRBJ1-4,TRBV5-1,.,.,TGCGCCAGCAGCTTAAACAGGGTAGAAGATGAAAAACTGTTTTTT,CASSLNRVEDEKLFF
TRBJ1-1,TRBV25-1,.,.,TGTGCCAGCAGTGAGGGCACAGGGTTCGGCCCACGCGAAGCTTTCTTT,CASSEGTGFGPREAFF
TRBJ2-3,TRBV7-9,TRBD2,once,TGTGCCAGCAGCCCAACACTAGCGGGGGGGGAGGATACGCAGTATTTT,CASSPTLAGGEDTQYF
TRBJ2-5,TRBV4-1,TRBD2,.,TGCGCCAGCAGCCAAGCATCGGGGGGGCGGGGAGAGACCCAGTACTTC,CASSQASGGRGETQYF
TRBJ1-2,TRBV18,.,.,TGTGCCAGCTCACCGCTGGCTTCGCCGGAGGGGTTGGGCTACACCTTC,CASSPLASPEGLGYTF
TRBJ2-1,TRBV5-1,TRBD2,.,TGCGCCAGCAGCTTGAGGGCGGGAGGGGGCAATGAGCAGTTCTTC,CASSLRAGGGNEQFF
TRBJ2-7,TRBV6-2/TRBV6-3,TRBD2,.,TGTGCCAGCAGTTACTCCGGACTAGCGGAGAACTACGAGCAGTACTTC,CASSYSGLAENYEQYF
TRBJ1-2,TRBV19,TRBD1,.,TGTGCCAGTAGTATTGGCAGGGGGAGCGGCTACACCTTC,CASSIGRGSGYTF
TRBJ1-2,TRBV29-1,.,.,TGCAGCGTTGATAAAGGGCCCTATGGCTACACCTTC,CSVDKGPYGYTF
TRBJ1-2,TRBV5-6,.,.,TGTGCCAGCAGCTTGGAGACCACGCGAACATATGGCTACACCTTC,CASSLETTRTYGYTF
TRBJ1-2,TRBV29-1,TRBD1,.,TGCAGCGATCGACAGGGAGATGGCTACACCTTC,CSDRQGDGYTF
TRBJ1-5,TRBV2,.,.,TGTGCCAGCAGGTGGGCAGGCAGTCAGCCCCAGCATTTT,CASRWAGSQPQHF
TRBJ2-2,TRBV30,TRBD1,.,TGTGCCGGGACAGAAGCGAACACCGGGGAGCTGTTTTTT,CAGTEANTGELFF
TRBJ1-1,TRBV27,.,.,TGTGCCAGCAGTTGGCGGCAGCCTTACACTGAAGCTTTCTTT,CASSWRQPYTEAFF
TRBJ2-2,TRBV2,TRBD1,.,TGTGCCATCCGAGGGGGACAGCCCTACACCGGGGAGCTGTTTTTT,CAIRGGQPYTGELFF
TRBJ1-5,TRBV6-5,.,.,TGTGCCAGCAGACCGGCACCATCGGAGCCCCAGCATTTT,CASRPAPSEPQHF
TRBJ1-1,TRBV7-9,.,.,TGTGCCAGCAGCACTAACCCGGGACCGGTGAACACTGAAGCTTTCTTT,CASSTNPGPVNTEAFF
TRBJ1-4,TRBV7-6,.,.,TGTGCCAGCAGCGAGAGAGCAACTAATGAAAAACTGTTTTTT,CASSERATNEKLFF
TRBJ2-5,TRBV30,.,few,TGTGCCTGGAGTGTGCCGAGTTTCCAAGAGACCCAGTACTTC,CAWSVPSFQETQYF
TRBJ1-2,TRBV7-3,TRBD1,.,TGTGCCAGCAGCCCGGACAGGGCGAATGGCTACACCTTC,CASSPDRANGYTF
TRBJ2-7,TRBV10-3,.,.,TGTGCCATCAGTGAGCAGGTGTACGAGCAGTACTTC,CAISEQVYEQYF
TRBJ2-1,TRBV6-5,TRBD2,.,TGTGCCAGCAGCCTAGCGGGGTTGATTTACAATGAGCAGTTCTTC,CASSLAGLIYNEQFF
TRBJ2-4,TRBV10-1,.,.,TGCGCCAGCAGTGAGTCCGGCGGGTTAGCCAAAAACATTCAGTACTTC,CASSESGGLAKNIQYF
TRBJ1-1,TRBV7-9,.,.,TGTGCCAGCAGCCGGGCTGTTAACACTGAAGCTTTCTTT,CASSRAVNTEAFF
TRBJ1-6,TRBV19,.,few,TGTGCCAGTAGCTCCGTCCGGGATTCACCCCTCCACTTT,CASSSVRDSPLHF
TRBJ1-5,TRBV6-5,TRBD1,.,TGTGCCAGCAGTCGCGCAGGGGGCAGCAATCAGCCCCAGCATTTT,CASSRAGGSNQPQHF
TRBJ2-7,TRBV7-9,.,.,TGTGCCAGCAGCTTCGCAGGGGTCGACTACGAGCAGTACTTC,CASSFAGVDYEQYF
TRBJ2-7,TRBV24-1,TRBD1,.,TGTGCCACCAGTGATTCCAGGGGGTCCGGGTACGAGCAGTACTTC,CATSDSRGSGYEQYF
TRBJ2-7,TRBV24-1,TRBD1,.,TGTGCCACCAGTGTAGTAGGGGACAGGGGGATTGACGAGCAGTACTTC,CATSVVGDRGIDEQYF
TRBJ1-2,TRBV5-6,TRBD1,.,TGTGCCAGCAGCCCCAGGACAGGGAGGTATGGCTACACCTTC,CASSPRTGRYGYTF
TRBJ2-6,TRBV10-3,.,.,TGTGCCATCAGTGTGGGCATCTCTGGGGCCAACGTCCTGACTTTC,CAISVGISGANVLTF
TRBJ1-6,TRBV28,TRBD1,few,TGTGCCAGCTGGGACAGTGATAATTCACCCCTCCACTTT,CASWDSDNSPLHF
TRBJ1-2,TRBV7-9,.,.,TGTGCCAGCAGCTTATCAGACTCCTGGGTATATGGCTACACCTTC,CASSLSDSWVYGYTF
TRBJ2-3,TRBV24-1,TRBD1,.,TGTGCCACCAGTGCCCCGGACAGGACCGGCACAGATACGCAGTATTTT,CATSAPDRTGTDTQYF
TRBJ1-1,TRBV7-9,.,few,TGTGCCAGCAGCTCGGGCGGGGACCCTCTCGTCGGGCCCCTCACTGAAGCTTTCTTT,CASSSGGDPLVGPLTEAFF
TRBJ1-1,TRBV11-2,.,once,TGTGCCAGCAGCTTCCGGCCGGGGCAGGGAGGACGACAGGATGAAGCTTTCTTT,CASSFRPGQGGRQDEAFF
TRBJ2-2,TRBV5-1,TRBD2,few,TGCGCCAGCAGCCCTGGACTAGTAGGGACCGGGGAGCTGTTTTTT,CASSPGLVGTGELFF
TRBJ2-1,TRBV19,.,.,TGTGCCAGTAGTATAGGATTTGCAGGCGAAGGGACGAAGTTCTTC,CASSIGFAGEGTKFF
TRBJ1-2,TRBV30,.,.,TGTGCCTGGAGTGACAGCTATGGCTACACCTTC,CAWSDSYGYTF
TRBJ2-3,TRBV24-1,.,once,TGTGCCACCAGGGACTGGCCTAGCACAGATACGCAGTATTTT,CATRDWPSTDTQYF
TRBJ2-3,TRBV5-1,.,.,TGCGCCAGCAGCTTGGCCGGGCAGGGCCCAGATACGCAGTATTTT,CASSLAGQGPDTQYF
TRBJ2-3,TRBV24-1,.,once,TGTGCCACCAGTGATCCCCTTCGGGGGTTCACAGATACGCAGTATTTT,CATSDPLRGFTDTQYF
TRBJ1-2,TRBV24-1,.,.,TGTGCCACCAGAGCGGGACGGGACTATGGCTACACCTTC,CATRAGRDYGYTF
TRBJ1-4,TRBV28,TRBD1,.,TGTGCCAGCACCCTGACAGGGGGAAATGAAAAACTGTTTTTT,CASTLTGGNEKLFF
TRBJ1-6,TRBV7-2,.,.,TGTGCCAGCAGCCGTTGGGGAGGGGAAAGATCACCCCTCCACTTT,CASSRWGGERSPLHF
TRBJ2-3,TRBV5-1,.,.,TGCGCCAGCAGCTTCGGACGGGAAGCAGGGGATACGCAGTATTTT,CASSFGREAGDTQYF